The 4 T cell receptor beta chains below come from one sample, sequenced in a study of radiotherapy plus CTLA-4 blockade in lung cancer. TCRdb's table, derived via immunoSEQ multiplex PCR, lists solely in-frame clones and lacks some. The profile covers more than 60,000 clones, with less than 85% appearing a single time and 2.5% to 3% taken by the ten largest. The material was peripheral blood, obtained from a patient treated with radiotherapy plus ipilimumab. All receptors derive from a human donor with non-small cell lung cancer who had a complete response to radiotherapy plus ipilimumab.

The chain carries TRBV5-4 and TRBJ1-3, with D tentatively TRBD1 (5 bases). V shed 7 bases and J shed 4 bases, with 9 bases lying between them. The CDR3 spans 12 residues. Germline CDR1 SGHNT, CDR2 YYREEE (reference sequence). Here the CDR3 reads CASEGAGNTIYF. CDR3 sequence (DNA): TGTGCCAGCGAAGGGGCAGGAAACACCATATATTTT.

About this clone: Additional DNA sequences in this sample encode the identical CDR3. The chain has TRBV20-1 and TRBJ2-5; no clear D. The CDR3 is made up of 11 amino acids. Trimming left V 5 bases short and J 5 bases short, with 9 bases between. The germline V gene encodes CDR1 DFQATT and CDR2 SNEGSKA (reference sequence). CDR3 in amino acids: CSARLRETQYF. The CDR3 nucleotides read TGCAGTGCTCGTCTGAGGGAGACCCAGTACTTC.

V and J are TRBV6-5 and TRBJ1-2, with D tentatively TRBD1 (6 bases). The V and J ends lost 6 bases and 8 bases respectively, with 16 bases between them. The CDR3 spans 13 residues. Germline loops: CDR1 MNHEY, CDR2 SVGAGI. CDR3 sequence reads: CASSDMGAKGYTF. CDR3 DNA sequence: TGTGCCAGCAGCGACATGGGGGCGAAAGGCTACACCTTC.

The chain carries TRBV6-1 and TRBJ2-3; TRBD1 agrees at 7 bases. The germline CDR1 and CDR2 sequences are MNHNS and SASEGT. There are 16 residues in the CDR3. J was trimmed by 2 bases and V by 4 bases; bases with no gene match: 9. CDR3: CASSGWDRPTTDTQYF. The CDR3 DNA reads as TGTGCCAGCAGTGGCTGGGACAGACCTACCACAGATACGCAGTATTTT.